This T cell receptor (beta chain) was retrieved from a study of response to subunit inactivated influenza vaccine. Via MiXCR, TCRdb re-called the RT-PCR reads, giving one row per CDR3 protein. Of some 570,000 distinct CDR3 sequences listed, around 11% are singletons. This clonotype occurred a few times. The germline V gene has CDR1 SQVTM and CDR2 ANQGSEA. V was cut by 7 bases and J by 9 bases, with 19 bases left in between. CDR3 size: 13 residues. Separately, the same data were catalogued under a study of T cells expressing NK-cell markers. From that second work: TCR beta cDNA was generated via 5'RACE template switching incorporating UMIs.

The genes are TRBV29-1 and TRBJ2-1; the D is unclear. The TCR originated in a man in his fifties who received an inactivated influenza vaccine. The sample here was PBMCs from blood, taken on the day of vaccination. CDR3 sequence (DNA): TGCAGCGGTAAGGGCCTTCTCAAAATTGAGCAGTTCTTC. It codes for CSGKGLLKIEQFF.